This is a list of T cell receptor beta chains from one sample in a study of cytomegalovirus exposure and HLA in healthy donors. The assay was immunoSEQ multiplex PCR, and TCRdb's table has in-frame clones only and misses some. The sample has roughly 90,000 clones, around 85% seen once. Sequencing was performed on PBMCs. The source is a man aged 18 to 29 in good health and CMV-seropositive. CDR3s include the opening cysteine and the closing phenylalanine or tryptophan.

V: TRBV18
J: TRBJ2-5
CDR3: CASSRTGIDETQYF

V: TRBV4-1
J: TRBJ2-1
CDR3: CASSQVSGSSYNEQFF

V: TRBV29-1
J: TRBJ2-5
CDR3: CSLEDRGLGETQYF

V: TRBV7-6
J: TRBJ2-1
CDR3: CASSLELAEEQFF

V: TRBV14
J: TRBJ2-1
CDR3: CASSQRALAGNEQFF

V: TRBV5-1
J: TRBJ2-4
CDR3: CASSLGGDRHF

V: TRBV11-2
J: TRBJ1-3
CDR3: CASSPVGGVGNTIYF

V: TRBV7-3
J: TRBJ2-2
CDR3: CASSLGTSGRPGELFF

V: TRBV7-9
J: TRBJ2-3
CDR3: CASSLSTSTDTQYF

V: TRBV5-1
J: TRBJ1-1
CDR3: CASKTTETDTEAFF

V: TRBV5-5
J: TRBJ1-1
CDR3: CASSLPSDSEAFF

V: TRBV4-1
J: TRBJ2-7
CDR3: CASSQTKLAGRLDEQYF

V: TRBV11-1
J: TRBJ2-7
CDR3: CASNPTSGRGEQYF

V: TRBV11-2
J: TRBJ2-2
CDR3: CASSFFRSTGELFF

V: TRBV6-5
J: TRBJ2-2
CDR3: CASSETSGSGELFF

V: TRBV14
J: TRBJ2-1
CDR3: CASSQGGLAGGWLYNEQFF

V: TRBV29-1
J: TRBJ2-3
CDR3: CSVVGLLGGTDTQYF

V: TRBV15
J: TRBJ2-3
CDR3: CATSRPSGRLSTDTQYF

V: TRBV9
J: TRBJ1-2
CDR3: CASSASTGEGYGYTF

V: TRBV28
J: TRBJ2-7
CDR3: CASSPGTPRGEQYF

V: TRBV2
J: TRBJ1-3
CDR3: CASREQGAAGNTIYF

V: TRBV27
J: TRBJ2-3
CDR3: CASSFRVTDTQYF

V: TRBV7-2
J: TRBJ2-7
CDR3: CASSASGSAYEQYF

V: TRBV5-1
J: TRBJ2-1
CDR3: CASSLGLAGREQFF

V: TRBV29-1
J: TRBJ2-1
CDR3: CSVPATSGRARSWDEQFF

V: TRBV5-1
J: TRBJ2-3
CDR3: CASNVAGASTDTQYF

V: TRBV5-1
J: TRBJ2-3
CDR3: CASSMGLVADTQYF

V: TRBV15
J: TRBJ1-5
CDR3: CATSRDEGKNQPQHF

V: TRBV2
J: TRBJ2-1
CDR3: CASRAREQFF

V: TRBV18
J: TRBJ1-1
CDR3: CASSFETGNTEAFF

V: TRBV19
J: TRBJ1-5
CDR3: CASSNSGGSNQPQHF

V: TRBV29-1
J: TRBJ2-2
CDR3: CSVSTGLAGRTGELFF

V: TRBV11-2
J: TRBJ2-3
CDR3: CASSSLRGRRADTQYF

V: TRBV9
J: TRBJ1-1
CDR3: CASSSRSTGTRWNTEAFF

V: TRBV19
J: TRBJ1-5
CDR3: CASRTDRLGGNQPQHF

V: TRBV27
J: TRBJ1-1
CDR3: CASSLGGVGTEAFF

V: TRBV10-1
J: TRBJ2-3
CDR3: CASTGELAGGTDTQYF

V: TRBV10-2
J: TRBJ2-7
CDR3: CASERTDGYEQYF

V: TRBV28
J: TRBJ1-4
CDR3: CASSSHQTNEKLFF

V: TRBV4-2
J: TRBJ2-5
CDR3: CASSQDSLAGPQETQYF

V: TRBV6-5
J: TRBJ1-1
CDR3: CASSGRQNTEAFF

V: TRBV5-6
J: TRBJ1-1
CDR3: CASSLVAGVVTEAFF

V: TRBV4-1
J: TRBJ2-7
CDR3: CASSQEQGYEQYF

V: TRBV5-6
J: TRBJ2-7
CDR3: CASSLGTGVWEQYF

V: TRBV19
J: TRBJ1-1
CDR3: CASNLHRGTEAFF

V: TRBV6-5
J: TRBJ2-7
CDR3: CASSYTRAYEQYF